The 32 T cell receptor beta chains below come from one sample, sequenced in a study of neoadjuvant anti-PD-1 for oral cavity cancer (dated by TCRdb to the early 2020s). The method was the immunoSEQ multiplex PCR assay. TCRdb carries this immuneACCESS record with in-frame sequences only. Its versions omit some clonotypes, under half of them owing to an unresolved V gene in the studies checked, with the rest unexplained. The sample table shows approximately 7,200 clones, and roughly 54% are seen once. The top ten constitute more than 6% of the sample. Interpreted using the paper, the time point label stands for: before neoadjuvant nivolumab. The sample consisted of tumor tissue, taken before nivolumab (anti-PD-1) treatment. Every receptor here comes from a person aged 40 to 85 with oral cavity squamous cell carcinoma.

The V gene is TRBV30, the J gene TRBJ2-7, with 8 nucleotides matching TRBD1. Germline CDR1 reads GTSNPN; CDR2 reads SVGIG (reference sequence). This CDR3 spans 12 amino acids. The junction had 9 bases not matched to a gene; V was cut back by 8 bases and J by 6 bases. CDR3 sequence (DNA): TGTGCCAGAGGGACAGGATCCCCCGAGCAGTACTTC. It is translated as CARGTGSPEQYF.

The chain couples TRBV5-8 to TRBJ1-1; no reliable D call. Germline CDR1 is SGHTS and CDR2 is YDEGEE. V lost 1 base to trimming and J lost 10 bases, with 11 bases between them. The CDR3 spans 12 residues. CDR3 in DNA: TGTGCCAGCAGCTTGCAAAGAGAGGGAGCTTTCTTT. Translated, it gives CASSLQREGAFF.

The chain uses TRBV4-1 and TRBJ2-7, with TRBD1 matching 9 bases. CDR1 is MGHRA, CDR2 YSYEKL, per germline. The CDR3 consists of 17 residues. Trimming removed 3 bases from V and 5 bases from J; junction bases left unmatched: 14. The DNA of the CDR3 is TGCGCCAGCAGCCACCAGGGACAGGGCGGGCGGAGGGACGAGCAGTACTTC. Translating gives CASSHQGQGGRRDEQYF.

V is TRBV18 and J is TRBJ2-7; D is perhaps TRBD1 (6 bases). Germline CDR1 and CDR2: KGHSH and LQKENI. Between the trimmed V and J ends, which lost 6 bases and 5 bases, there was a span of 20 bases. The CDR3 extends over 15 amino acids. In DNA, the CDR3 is TGTGCCAGCTCTTCCCGGGACACGCAGGGGCACGAGCAGTACTTC. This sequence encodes CASSSRDTQGHEQYF.

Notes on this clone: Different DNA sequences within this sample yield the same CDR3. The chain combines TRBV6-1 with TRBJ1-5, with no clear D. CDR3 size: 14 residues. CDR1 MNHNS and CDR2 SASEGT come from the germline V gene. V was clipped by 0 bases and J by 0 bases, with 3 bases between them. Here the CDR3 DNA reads TGTGCCAGCAGTGAAGCATATAGCAATCAGCCCCAGCATTTT. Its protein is CASSEAYSNQPQHF.

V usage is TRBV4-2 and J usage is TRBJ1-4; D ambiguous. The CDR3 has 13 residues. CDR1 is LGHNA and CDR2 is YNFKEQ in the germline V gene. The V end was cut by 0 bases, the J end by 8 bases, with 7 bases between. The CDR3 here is CASSQDYPEKLFF. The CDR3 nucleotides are TGTGCCAGCAGCCAAGATTACCCCGAAAAACTGTTTTTT.

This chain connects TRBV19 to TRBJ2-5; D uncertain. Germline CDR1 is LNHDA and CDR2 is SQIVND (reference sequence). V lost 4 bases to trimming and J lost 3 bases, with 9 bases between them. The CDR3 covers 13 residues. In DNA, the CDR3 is TGTGCCAGTAGTACCGGACGGAAAGAGACCCAGTACTTC. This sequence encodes CASSTGRKETQYF.

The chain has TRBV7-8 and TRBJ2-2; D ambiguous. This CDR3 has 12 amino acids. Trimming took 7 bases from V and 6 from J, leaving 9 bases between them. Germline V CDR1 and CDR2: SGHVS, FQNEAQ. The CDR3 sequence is CASTPPSGELFF. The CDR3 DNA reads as TGTGCCAGCACCCCCCCCTCCGGGGAGCTGTTTTTT. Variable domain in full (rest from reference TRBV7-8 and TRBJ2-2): GAGVSQSPRYKVAKRGQDVALRCDPISGHVSLFWYQQALGQGPEFLTYFQNEAQLDKSGLPSDRFFAERPEGSVSTLKIQRTQQEDSAVYLCASTPPSGELFFGEGSRLTVL.

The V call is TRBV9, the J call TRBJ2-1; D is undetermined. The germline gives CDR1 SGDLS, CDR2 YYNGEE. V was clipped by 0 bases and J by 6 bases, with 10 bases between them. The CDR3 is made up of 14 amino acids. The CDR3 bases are TGTGCCAGCAGCGTAGAGGCTAGGCCCAATGAGCAGTTCTTC. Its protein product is CASSVEARPNEQFF. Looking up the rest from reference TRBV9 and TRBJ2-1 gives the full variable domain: DSGVTQTPKHLITATGQRVTLRCSPRSGDLSVYWYQQSLDQGLQFLIQYYNGEERAKGNILERFSAQQFPDLHSELNLSSLELGDSALYFCASSVEARPNEQFFGPGTRLTVL.

The CDR3 protein is CASSPLTVTGELFF. The CDR3 DNA sequence: TGTGCCAGCAGCCCGTTGACAGTTACCGGGGAGCTGTTTTTT. J is TRBJ2-2 and V is TRBV7-8, with D possibly TRBD1 on 5 matching bases. V lost 5 bases and J 5 bases, leaving 12 bases between the germline ends. The CDR3 sequence is 14 residues long. The V gene's germline CDR1 is SGHVS and CDR2 FQNEAQ.

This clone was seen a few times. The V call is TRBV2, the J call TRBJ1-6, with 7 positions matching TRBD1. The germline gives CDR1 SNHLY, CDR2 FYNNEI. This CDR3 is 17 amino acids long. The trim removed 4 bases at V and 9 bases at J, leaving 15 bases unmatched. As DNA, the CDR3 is TGTGCCAGCAGTGGCATCACAGGGGCAGGATTACGTTCACCCCTCCACTTT. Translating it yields CASSGITGAGLRSPLHF.

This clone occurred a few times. In DNA, the CDR3 is TGCGCCAGCAGGGTGGGCTCTGGGGCCAACGTCCTGACTTTC. Translated: CASRVGSGANVLTF. The chain is built from TRBV5-1 and TRBJ2-6; unclear D gene. Germline V gene sequence: CDR1 SGHRS, CDR2 YFSETQ. This CDR3 spans 14 amino acids. V was clipped by 5 bases and J by 0 bases, with 6 bases between them.

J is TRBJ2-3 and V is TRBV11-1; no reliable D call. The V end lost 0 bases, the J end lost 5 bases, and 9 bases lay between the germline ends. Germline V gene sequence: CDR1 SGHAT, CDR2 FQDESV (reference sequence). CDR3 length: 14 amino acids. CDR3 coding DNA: TGTGCCAGCAGCTTAGCCGCCAGCCTAGATACGCAGTATTTT. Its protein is CASSLAASLDTQYF.

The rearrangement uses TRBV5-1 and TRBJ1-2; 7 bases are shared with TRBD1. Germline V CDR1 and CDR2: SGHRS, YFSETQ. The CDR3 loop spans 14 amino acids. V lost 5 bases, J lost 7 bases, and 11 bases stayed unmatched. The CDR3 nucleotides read TGCGCCAGCAGTAATAGAGGGGGCGAGATTGGCTACACCTTC. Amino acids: CASSNRGGEIGYTF.

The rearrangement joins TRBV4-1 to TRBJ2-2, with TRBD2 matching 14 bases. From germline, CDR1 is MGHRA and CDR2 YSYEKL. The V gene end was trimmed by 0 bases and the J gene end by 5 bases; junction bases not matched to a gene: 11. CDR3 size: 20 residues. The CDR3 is CASSQDQGTSGRVNTGELFF. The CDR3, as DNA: TGCGCCAGCAGCCAAGATCAGGGGACTAGCGGGAGAGTAAATACCGGGGAGCTGTTTTTT.

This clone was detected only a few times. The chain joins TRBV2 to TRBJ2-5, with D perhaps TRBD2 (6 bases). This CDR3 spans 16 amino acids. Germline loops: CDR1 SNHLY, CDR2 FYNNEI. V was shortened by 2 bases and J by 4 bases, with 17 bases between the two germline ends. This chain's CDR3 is CASSERRMRGGETQYF. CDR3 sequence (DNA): TGTGCCAGCAGTGAACGAAGAATGCGGGGAGGAGAGACCCAGTACTTC.

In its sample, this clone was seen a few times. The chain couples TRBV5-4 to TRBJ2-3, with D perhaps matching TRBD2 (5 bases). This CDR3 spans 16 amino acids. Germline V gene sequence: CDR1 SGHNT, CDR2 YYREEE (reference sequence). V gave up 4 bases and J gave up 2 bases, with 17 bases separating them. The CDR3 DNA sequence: TGTGCCAGCAGCGTAGAGGGCGGTCGGCCCACAGATACGCAGTATTTT. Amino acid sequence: CASSVEGGRPTDTQYF.

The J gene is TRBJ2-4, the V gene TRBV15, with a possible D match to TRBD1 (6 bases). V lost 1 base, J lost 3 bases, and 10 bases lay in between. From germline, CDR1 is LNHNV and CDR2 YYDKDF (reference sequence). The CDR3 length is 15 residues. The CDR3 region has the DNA TGTGCCACCAGCAGAGGTACAGGGAACAAAAACATTCAGTACTTC. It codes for CATSRGTGNKNIQYF.

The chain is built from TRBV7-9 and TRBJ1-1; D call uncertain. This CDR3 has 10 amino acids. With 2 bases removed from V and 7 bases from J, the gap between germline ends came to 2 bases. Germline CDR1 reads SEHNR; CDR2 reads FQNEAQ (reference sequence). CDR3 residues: CASSLFEAFF. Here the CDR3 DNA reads TGTGCCAGCAGCTTATTTGAAGCTTTCTTT.

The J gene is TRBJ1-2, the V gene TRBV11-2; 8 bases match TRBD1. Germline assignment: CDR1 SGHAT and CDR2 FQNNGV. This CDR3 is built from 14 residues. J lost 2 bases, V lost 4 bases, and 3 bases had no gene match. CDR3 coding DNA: TGTGCCAGCAGCTCGACAGGGGTGAACTATGGCTACACCTTC. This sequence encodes CASSSTGVNYGYTF.

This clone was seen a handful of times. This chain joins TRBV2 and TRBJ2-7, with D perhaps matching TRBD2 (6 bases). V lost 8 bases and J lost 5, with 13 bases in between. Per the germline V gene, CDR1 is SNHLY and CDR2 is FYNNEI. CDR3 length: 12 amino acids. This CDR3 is CASGGLGDEQYF. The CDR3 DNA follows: TGTGCCAGCGGGGGACTCGGCGACGAGCAGTACTTC.

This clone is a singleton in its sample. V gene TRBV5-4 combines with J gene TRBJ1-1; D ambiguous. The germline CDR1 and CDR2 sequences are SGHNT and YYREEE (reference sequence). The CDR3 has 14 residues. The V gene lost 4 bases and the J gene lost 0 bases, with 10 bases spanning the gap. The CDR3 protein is CASSPQRMNTEAFF. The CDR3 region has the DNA TGTGCCAGCAGCCCCCAGCGTATGAACACTGAAGCTTTCTTT.

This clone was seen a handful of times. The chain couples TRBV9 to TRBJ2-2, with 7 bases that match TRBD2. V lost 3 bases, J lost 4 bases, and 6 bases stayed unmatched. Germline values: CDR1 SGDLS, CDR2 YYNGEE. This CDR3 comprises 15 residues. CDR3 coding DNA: TGTGCCAGCAGCGCCCTAGCGGCCTCCACCGGGGAGCTGTTTTTT. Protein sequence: CASSALAASTGELFF.

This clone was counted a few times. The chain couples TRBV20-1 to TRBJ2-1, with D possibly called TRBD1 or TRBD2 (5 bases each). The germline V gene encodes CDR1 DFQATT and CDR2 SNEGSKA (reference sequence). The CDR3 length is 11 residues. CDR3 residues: CSQRDASTQFF. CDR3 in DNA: TGCAGCCAGAGGGACGCCTCCACACAGTTCTTC.

The CDR3 region has the DNA TGCGCCAGCAGCTTAACGACTAGCTTCCAAGAGACCCAGTACTTC. It encodes CASSLTTSFQETQYF. The J gene is TRBJ2-5, the V gene TRBV5-1, with TRBD2 matching 7 bases. Germline assignment: CDR1 SGHRS and CDR2 YFSETQ. The CDR3 totals 15 residues. J gave up 1 base and V 2 bases, and 5 bases lay outside the gene matches.

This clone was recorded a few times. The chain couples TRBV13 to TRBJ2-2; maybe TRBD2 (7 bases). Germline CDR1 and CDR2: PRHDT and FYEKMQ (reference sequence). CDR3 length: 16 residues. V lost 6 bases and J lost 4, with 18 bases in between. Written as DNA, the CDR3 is TGTGCCAGCAGGGCTCTACGGGGGGCGCTCACCGGGGAGCTGTTTTTT. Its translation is CASRALRGALTGELFF.

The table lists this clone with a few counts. The CDR3 sequence: CASSFTTGAEKLFF. The CDR3 DNA reads as TGTGCCAGCAGTTTTACCACAGGGGCAGAAAAACTGTTTTTT. The V and J genes are TRBV27 and TRBJ1-4, with 7 positions matching TRBD1. With V trimmed by 3 bases and J by 8 bases, 6 bases remained unmatched. This CDR3 is built from 14 residues. CDR1 and CDR2 from the germline V gene are MNHEY and SMNVEV (reference sequence).

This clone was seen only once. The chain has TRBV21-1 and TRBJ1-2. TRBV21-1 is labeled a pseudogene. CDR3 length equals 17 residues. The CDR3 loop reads CASSKEVEGLLNYGYTF. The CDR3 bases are TGTGCCAGCAGCAAAGAGGTTGAAGGACTGCTTAACTATGGCTACACCTTC.

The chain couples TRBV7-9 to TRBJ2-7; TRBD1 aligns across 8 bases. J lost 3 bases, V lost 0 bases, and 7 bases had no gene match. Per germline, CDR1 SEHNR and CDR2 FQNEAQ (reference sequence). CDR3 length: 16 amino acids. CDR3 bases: TGTGCCAGCAGCTTAGCGAAGTCAGGGGGCCGCTACGAGCAGTACTTC. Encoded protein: CASSLAKSGGRYEQYF.

CDR3 in amino acids: CAAGDGYTF. CDR3 bases: TGTGCCGCTGGGGATGGCTACACCTTC. J is TRBJ1-2 and V is TRBV28, with D hard to call. Germline V gene data show CDR1 as MDHEN and CDR2 as SYDVKM. The CDR3 is 9 residues long. V lost 11 bases and J lost 6, with 7 bases in between.

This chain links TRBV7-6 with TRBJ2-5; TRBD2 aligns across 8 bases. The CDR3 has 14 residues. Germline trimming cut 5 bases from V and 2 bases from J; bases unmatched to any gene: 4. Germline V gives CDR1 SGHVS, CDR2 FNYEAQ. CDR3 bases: TGTGCCAGCAGCCCTAGCGGGCCACAAGAGACCCAGTACTTC. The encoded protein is CASSPSGPQETQYF.

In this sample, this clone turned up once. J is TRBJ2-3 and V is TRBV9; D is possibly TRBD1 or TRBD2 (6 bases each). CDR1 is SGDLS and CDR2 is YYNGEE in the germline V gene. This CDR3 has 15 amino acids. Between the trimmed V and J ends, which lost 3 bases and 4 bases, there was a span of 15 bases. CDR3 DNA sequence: TGTGCCAGCAGCGACCCCGGGGGCTCGGCAGATACGCAGTATTTT. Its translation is CASSDPGGSADTQYF.